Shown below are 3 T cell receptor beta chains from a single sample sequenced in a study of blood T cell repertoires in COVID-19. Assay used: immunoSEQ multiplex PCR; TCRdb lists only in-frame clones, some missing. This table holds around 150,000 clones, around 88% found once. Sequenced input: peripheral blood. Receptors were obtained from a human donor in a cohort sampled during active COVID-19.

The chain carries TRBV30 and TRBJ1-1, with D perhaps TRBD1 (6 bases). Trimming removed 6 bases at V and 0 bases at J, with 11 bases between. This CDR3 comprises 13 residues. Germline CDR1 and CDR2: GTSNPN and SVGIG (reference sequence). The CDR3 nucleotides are TGTGCCTGCCGACAGGCCTTGAACACTGAAGCTTTCTTT. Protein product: CACRQALNTEAFF.

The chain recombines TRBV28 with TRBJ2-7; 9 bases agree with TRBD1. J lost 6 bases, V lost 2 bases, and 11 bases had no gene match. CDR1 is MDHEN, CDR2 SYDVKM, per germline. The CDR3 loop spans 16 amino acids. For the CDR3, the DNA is TGTGCCAGCAGTTTAGGGGTCGGGACAGGGAGATTCGAGCAGTACTTC. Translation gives CASSLGVGTGRFEQYF.

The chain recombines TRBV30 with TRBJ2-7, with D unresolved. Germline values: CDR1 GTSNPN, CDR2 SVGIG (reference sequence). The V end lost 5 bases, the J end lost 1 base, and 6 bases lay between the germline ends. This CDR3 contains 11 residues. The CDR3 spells CAWGLSYEQYF. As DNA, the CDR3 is TGTGCCTGGGGTCTTTCCTACGAGCAGTACTTC.